A single sample is the source of the 31 T cell receptor beta chains below, sequenced in a study of shared clonotypes between healthy human individuals. Here immunoSEQ multiplex PCR was the method, and the copy in TCRdb shows in-frame clones only, minus some. This sample has about 980,000 clones, with around three quarters found just once. Sequenced material: memory CD4+ T cells sorted from blood. Specified subset: CD45RA-negative fraction. These receptors all come from a man aged 18 to 30 in good health.

This chain connects TRBV29-1 to TRBJ2-7; D might be TRBD1 or TRBD2, each matching 6 bases. CDR1 and CDR2 (germline): SQVTM, ANQGSEA. The V end was cut by 7 bases, the J end by 2 bases, with 15 bases between. This CDR3 spans 13 amino acids. CDR3 bases: TGCAGCGCTAGGGGGGACGGCCCCTACGAGCAGTACTTC. Translated, it gives CSARGDGPYEQYF.

The V call is TRBV5-8, the J call TRBJ2-3; TRBD2 aligns across 10 bases. This CDR3 contains 19 residues. The trim removed 0 bases at V and 5 bases at J, leaving 15 bases unmatched. In germline, CDR1 is SGHTS, CDR2 YDEGEE. The CDR3 nucleotides read TGTGCCAGCAGCTTGGGACTAGCGGGCCTCGCGACGGGGGGAGATACGCAGTATTTT. It specifies CASSLGLAGLATGGDTQYF.

This rearrangement joins TRBV2 to TRBJ2-2; D call uncertain. The germline V gene has CDR1 SNHLY and CDR2 FYNNEI. CDR3 length: 13 residues. V dropped 4 bases and J dropped 2 bases, with 5 bases sitting between them. Here the CDR3 DNA reads TGTGCCAGCAGTGTGTACAACACCGGGGAGCTGTTTTTT. Translated, it gives CASSVYNTGELFF.

This clone was observed a single time. The chain joins TRBV5-4 to TRBJ2-7; 7 bases are a match to TRBD2. The CDR3 length is 15 residues. J gave up 5 bases and V 3 bases, and 11 bases lay outside the gene matches. CDR1 is SGHNT, CDR2 YYREEE, per germline (reference sequence). CDR3 sequence reads: CASSSKQRGRDEQYF. In DNA form, the CDR3 reads TGTGCCAGCAGCTCCAAACAGCGGGGTCGGGACGAGCAGTACTTC.

This clone was counted only a few times. The V gene is TRBV7-9, the J gene TRBJ1-6; D possibly corresponds to TRBD1 (5 bases). The CDR3 is 15 amino acids. With 5 bases removed from V and 8 bases from J, the gap between germline ends came to 16 bases. Germline V gene lookup returns CDR1 SEHNR and CDR2 FQNEAQ (reference sequence). The CDR3, as DNA: TGTGCCAGCAGCGCGCAGGGAGGATGGGATTCACCCCTCCACTTT. This codes for CASSAQGGWDSPLHF. Full variable domain (missing parts from reference TRBV7-9 and TRBJ1-6): DTGVSQNPRHKITKRGQNVTFRCDPISEHNRLYWYRQTLGQGPEFLTYFQNEAQLEKSRLLSDRFSAERPKGSFSTLEIQRTEQGDSAMYLCASSAQGGWDSPLHFGNGTRLTVT.

The chain couples TRBV7-2 to TRBJ2-3; D possibly corresponds to TRBD2 (6 bases). Trimming removed 5 bases at V and 0 bases at J, with 15 bases between. Germline-derived CDR1 and CDR2 are SGHTA and FQGNSA. CDR3 length equals 16 residues. CDR3 DNA: TGTGCCAGCAGCCCGGGACTGTCAACTAGCACAGATACGCAGTATTTT. Protein: CASSPGLSTSTDTQYF. The full variable domain, in which reference TRBV7-2 and TRBJ2-3 provide the parts outside the CDR3, is GAGVSQSPSNKVTEKGKDVELRCDPISGHTALYWYRQSLGQGLEFLIYFQGNSAPDKSGLPSDRFSAERTGGSVSTLTIQRTQQEDSAVYLCASSPGLSTSTDTQYFGPGTRLTVL.

V is TRBV5-8 and J is TRBJ1-4, with no clear D. Germline V gene lookup returns CDR1 SGHTS and CDR2 YDEGEE. Trimming took 4 bases from V and 1 from J, leaving 14 bases between them. The CDR3 length is 16 residues. The CDR3 nucleotides read TGTGCCAGCAGCCGCGGTGGGAGCGGAACTAATGAAAAACTGTTTTTT. Protein sequence: CASSRGGSGTNEKLFF. The variable domain in full, with the rest retrieved from reference TRBV5-8 and TRBJ1-4, is EAGVTQSPTHLIKTRGQQATLRCSPISGHTSVYWYQQALGLGLQFLLWYDEGEERNRGNFPPRFSGRQFPNYSSELNVNALELEDSALYLCASSRGGSGTNEKLFFGSGTQLSVL.

V and J are TRBV6-5 and TRBJ1-5; 11 nucleotides align to TRBD1. Germline V lookup: CDR1 MNHEY, CDR2 SVGAGI. The V and J ends lost 4 bases and 5 bases, in that order; junction bases with no gene match: 7. There are 16 residues in the CDR3. CDR3 bases: TGTGCCAGCAGTTTGAGGACAGGGGGCCATTATCAGCCCCAGCATTTT. Its protein is CASSLRTGGHYQPQHF.

This clone showed up just a few times. The V and J genes are TRBV19 and TRBJ2-2; D perhaps matches TRBD2 (5 bases). V was pared by 1 base and J by 7 bases, with 10 bases between. Germline V gene data show CDR1 as LNHDA and CDR2 as SQIVND (reference sequence). The CDR3 runs to 14 residues. The CDR3 region has the DNA TGTGCCAGTAGTATAGGGACTTCGGGCGGGGAGCTGTTTTTT. Translation: CASSIGTSGGELFF. The full variable domain, its missing parts supplied by reference TRBV19 and TRBJ2-2, is DGGITQSPKYLFRKEGQNVTLSCEQNLNHDAMYWYRQDPGQGLRLIYYSQIVNDFQKGDIAEGYSVSREKKESFPLTVTSAQKNPTAFYLCASSIGTSGGELFFGEGSRLTVL.

This rearrangement joins TRBV18 to TRBJ1-1; D is perhaps TRBD1 (5 bases). The CDR3 spans 15 residues. Germline CDR1 is KGHSH and CDR2 is LQKENI. Trimming pared 3 bases from V and 3 bases from J, leaving 14 bases between. The CDR3 nucleotides are TGTGCCAGCTCACCCACGACCAGGGTAGACACTGAAGCTTTCTTT. It is translated as CASSPTTRVDTEAFF.

The chain recombines TRBV28 with TRBJ1-5; TRBD1 is a possible D gene (5 bases). Deletions cut 2 bases from V and 2 bases from J, with 10 bases between. CDR3 length: 15 residues. Germline V gene sequence: CDR1 MDHEN, CDR2 SYDVKM. CDR3 protein: CASSLPGHGNQPQHF. The CDR3 bases are TGTGCCAGCAGTTTACCGGGGCACGGCAATCAGCCCCAGCATTTT.

This CDR3 is CASSPTNEQYF. The DNA of the CDR3 is TGTGCCAGCAGCCCCACAAACGAGCAGTACTTC. J is TRBJ2-7 and V is TRBV6-6; no firm D call. CDR1 and CDR2 (germline): MNHNY, SVGAGI (reference sequence). Trimming removed 6 bases at V and 5 bases at J, with 8 bases between. The CDR3 spans 11 residues.

A note on this clone: The same CDR3 can be traced to other DNA sequences in this sample. This rearrangement joins TRBV30 to TRBJ2-1; possibly TRBD2 for D (7 bases). V lost 2 bases, J lost 3 bases, and 11 bases lay in between. This CDR3 spans 14 amino acids. Germline loops: CDR1 GTSNPN, CDR2 SVGIG (reference sequence). CDR3 DNA: TGTGCCTGGAGTAAGGGGGGGCTCTACAATGAGCAGTTCTTC. Translation: CAWSKGGLYNEQFF.

As DNA, the CDR3 is TGCGCCAGCACCGAACTAGCGCTTGCGGAGACCCAGTACTTC. It translates to CASTELALAETQYF. The gene calls are TRBV5-1 and TRBJ2-5, with 7 bases aligning to TRBD2. Germline CDR1 is SGHRS and CDR2 is YFSETQ. The length of the CDR3 is 14 residues. The trim removed 6 bases at V and 5 bases at J, leaving 10 bases unmatched.

This rearrangement joins TRBV6-1 to TRBJ1-4; D is unclear. The V and J ends lost 2 bases and 4 bases respectively, with 11 bases between them. The CDR3 consists of 15 residues. The germline V gene encodes CDR1 MNHNS and CDR2 SASEGT. The CDR3 nucleotides are TGTGCCAGCAGTGAAAACCCAAGGGATAATGAAAAACTGTTTTTT. The encoded protein is CASSENPRDNEKLFF.

The CDR3 reads CASRPDLSYEQYF. The DNA for the CDR3 is TGTGCCAGTAGACCGGACTTATCCTACGAGCAGTACTTC. V usage is TRBV19 and J usage is TRBJ2-7; D may be TRBD2 (5 bases). The CDR3 length is 13 residues. The germline gives CDR1 LNHDA, CDR2 SQIVND (reference sequence). The ends were cut back, 6 bases at V and 1 base at J, with 10 bases in the middle.

This clone was seen a few times. V usage is TRBV6-5 and J usage is TRBJ2-2, with D hard to call. CDR3 size: 11 residues. Germline V lookup: CDR1 MNHEY, CDR2 SVGAGI. V lost 6 bases to trimming and J lost 7 bases, with 6 bases between them. The CDR3 sequence is CASRKDGELFF. The CDR3 nucleotides read TGTGCCAGCAGAAAGGACGGGGAGCTGTTTTTT.

This clone was observed a few times. This rearrangement joins TRBV7-6 to TRBJ1-2, with TRBD1 as a possible D gene (5 bases). The ends were cut back, 4 bases at V and 8 bases at J, with 14 bases in the middle. Germline CDR1 and CDR2: SGHVS and FNYEAQ. There are 13 residues in the CDR3. CDR3 sequence reads: CASSSRDLRGYTF. The CDR3, as DNA: TGTGCCAGCAGCTCTCGGGACCTTCGGGGCTACACCTTC.

The chain couples TRBV2 to TRBJ1-2; D is possibly TRBD1 (5 bases). This CDR3 contains 13 residues. Trimming removed 4 bases from V and 7 bases from J, with 13 bases in between. Germline V gene data show CDR1 as SNHLY and CDR2 as FYNNEI. CDR3 loop: CASSVWGERGYTF. The CDR3 DNA reads TGTGCCAGCAGTGTATGGGGGGAACGTGGCTACACCTTC.

This clone has more than one count but fewer than ten. This specimen includes other DNA sequences encoding the same CDR3. DNA of the CDR3: TGTGCCAGCAGCGTAGAGGGGAACACTGAAGCTTTCTTT. Residues: CASSVEGNTEAFF. V usage is TRBV9 and J usage is TRBJ1-1; unclear D gene. The CDR3 runs 13 residues. Deletions cut 0 bases from V and 1 base from J, with 4 bases between. CDR1 is SGDLS and CDR2 is YYNGEE in the germline V gene.

The chain joins TRBV19 to TRBJ2-2; 10 bases are shared with TRBD2. CDR1 and CDR2 (germline): LNHDA, SQIVND (reference sequence). The CDR3 contains 16 residues. Losses at the gene ends were 4 bases for V and 5 bases for J; bases not matched to a gene: 7. CDR3: CASSTLAGDGTGELFF. CDR3 in DNA: TGTGCCAGTAGTACTCTAGCGGGAGATGGTACCGGGGAGCTGTTTTTT. Based on the CDR3 plus reference TRBV19 and TRBJ2-2, the full variable domain is DGGITQSPKYLFRKEGQNVTLSCEQNLNHDAMYWYRQDPGQGLRLIYYSQIVNDFQKGDIAEGYSVSREKKESFPLTVTSAQKNPTAFYLCASSTLAGDGTGELFFGEGSRLTVL.

This clone has just a few counts. The gene calls are TRBV2 and TRBJ1-1; no clear D gene. The germline gives CDR1 SNHLY, CDR2 FYNNEI. Trimming pared 5 bases from V and 3 bases from J, leaving 10 bases between. The CDR3 consists of 13 residues. The CDR3 sequence: CASSREVYTEAFF. Written as DNA, the CDR3 is TGTGCCAGCAGTAGGGAAGTCTACACTGAAGCTTTCTTT. Variable domain in full (rest from reference TRBV2 and TRBJ1-1): EPEVTQTPSHQVTQMGQEVILRCVPISNHLYFYWYRQILGQKVEFLVSFYNNEISEKSEIFDDQFSVERPDGSNFTLKIRSTKLEDSAMYFCASSREVYTEAFFGQGTRLTVV.

The J gene is TRBJ1-5, the V gene TRBV7-2, with TRBD1 matching over 10 bases. CDR1 is SGHTA and CDR2 is FQGNSA in the germline V gene. The V and J ends lost 1 base and 2 bases, in that order; junction bases with no gene match: 2. This CDR3 comprises 16 residues. The CDR3 here is CASSLEGTGGNQPQHF. In DNA form, the CDR3 reads TGTGCCAGCAGCTTAGAAGGGACAGGGGGCAATCAGCCCCAGCATTTT.

Here the CDR3 DNA reads TGTGCCAGCAGCAAGAGTCACGGTGTTAGCAATCAGCCCCAGCATTTT. Protein sequence: CASSKSHGVSNQPQHF. The chain has TRBV5-8 and TRBJ1-5, with no clear D. This CDR3 has 16 amino acids. Trimming stripped 4 bases from V and 0 bases from J, with 14 bases between. Germline CDR1 reads SGHTS; CDR2 reads YDEGEE.

V gene TRBV2 combines with J gene TRBJ2-5; D is possibly TRBD1 (5 bases). The CDR3 has 14 residues. Trimming pared 3 bases from V and 5 bases from J, leaving 13 bases between. CDR1 and CDR2 from the germline V gene are SNHLY and FYNNEI. The CDR3: CASSEKAGLETQYF. CDR3 nucleotides: TGTGCCAGCAGTGAGAAAGCAGGGTTGGAGACCCAGTACTTC.

V gene TRBV6-5 combines with J gene TRBJ1-2, with a weak D call TRBD1 (5 bases). The CDR3 sequence is 14 residues long. V dropped 2 bases and J dropped 6 bases, with 13 bases sitting between them. Germline loops: CDR1 MNHEY, CDR2 SVGAGI. The chain's CDR3 is CASSYGDRTDGYTF. The CDR3 DNA reads as TGTGCCAGCAGTTACGGAGACAGAACTGATGGCTACACCTTC.

The chain links TRBV5-1 to TRBJ1-3; D may be TRBD1 (5 bases). Trimming removed 5 bases at V and 0 bases at J, with 12 bases between. Germline assignment: CDR1 SGHRS and CDR2 YFSETQ. CDR3 length equals 15 residues. The CDR3 is CASRPQGNSGNTIYF. The DNA of the CDR3 is TGCGCCAGCAGGCCCCAGGGAAACTCTGGAAACACCATATATTTT.

The chain carries TRBV10-3 and TRBJ2-1, with 7 bases lining up with TRBD2. J lost 6 bases, V lost 0 bases, and 11 bases had no gene match. CDR3 length: 17 amino acids. From germline, CDR1 is ENHRY and CDR2 SYGVKD. The CDR3, as DNA: TGTGCCATCAGTGAGTCGAAGGGAGGGCCCCCTGTCAATGAGCAGTTCTTC. The encoded protein is CAISESKGGPPVNEQFF.

The J gene is TRBJ2-4, the V gene TRBV18, with TRBD2 identical over 10 bases. This CDR3 is 14 amino acids long. V lost 3 bases to trimming and J lost 5 bases; unmatched junction nucleotides: 1. Germline CDR1 reads KGHSH; CDR2 reads LQKENI. CDR3 nucleotide sequence: TGTGCCAGCTCACCCGGACTAGCGGAAAACATTCAGTACTTC. Translating gives CASSPGLAENIQYF. The full variable domain, in which reference TRBV18 and TRBJ2-4 provide the parts outside the CDR3, is NAGVMQNPRHLVRRRGQEARLRCSPMKGHSHVYWYRQLPEEGLKFMVYLQKENIIDESGMPKERFSAEFPKEGPSILRIQQVVRGDSAAYFCASSPGLAENIQYFGAGTRLSVL.

The chain joins TRBV5-1 to TRBJ2-5; 11 bases line up with TRBD1. Looked up from germline, CDR1 is SGHRS and CDR2 is YFSETQ. The trim removed 4 bases at V and 4 bases at J, leaving 9 bases unmatched. The CDR3 length is 16 residues. The CDR3 nucleotides are TGCGCCAGCAGCACCGCCGGGACAGGGGGAGGAGAGACCCAGTACTTC. Translated: CASSTAGTGGGETQYF.

To note about this clone: Other DNA variants within this sample encode the same CDR3. The rearrangement links TRBV9 to TRBJ2-3, with a tentative D call TRBD2 (7 bases). The CDR3 loop spans 16 amino acids. Germline V gene sequence: CDR1 SGDLS, CDR2 YYNGEE. V lost 0 bases and J lost 2, with 13 bases in between. The CDR3 DNA reads as TGTGCCAGCAGCGTAGTTGGCGGGGGCCTCACAGATACGCAGTATTTT. Translation: CASSVVGGGLTDTQYF.